The 22 T cell receptor beta chains reported below all come from one sample, sequenced in a study of T cell responses to AZD1222 COVID-19 vaccine (dated by TCRdb to the early 2020s). Library preparation was by the immunoSEQ multiplex PCR assay. In its TCRdb copy, this immuneACCESS table keeps in-frame sequences only and misses some clones. Where compared with another copy, unresolved V genes explain less than half of these, and the others have no known cause. A total of around 120,000 clones appear in this sample, roughly 90% of them only once. Together, the top ten hold approximately 3% of the sample. In light of the paper, this sample's time point label describes: baseline before first vaccination. Sequenced here: peripheral blood, sampled on day 0 of AZD1222 vaccination. The receptors come from an adult in good health.

The DNA of the CDR3 is TGTGCCAGCAAACTCATGCAGGGAAAATTGACTAATTCACCCCTCCACTTT. Amino acid sequence: CASKLMQGKLTNSPLHF. The genes are TRBV28 and TRBJ1-6; D may be TRBD1 (5 bases). From germline, CDR1 is MDHEN and CDR2 SYDVKM. The germline V and J ends were trimmed by 7 bases and 6 bases, with 22 bases remaining between them. CDR3 length: 17 amino acids.

The V call is TRBV27, the J call TRBJ2-1; 10 bases fit TRBD2. The CDR3 loop spans 13 amino acids. Germline-derived CDR1 and CDR2 are MNHEY and SMNVEV (reference sequence). V lost 7 bases to trimming and J lost 8 bases; unmatched junction nucleotides: 5. CDR3 sequence: CASKAGGRYEQFF. The CDR3 DNA is TGTGCCAGCAAAGCGGGAGGGAGGTATGAGCAGTTCTTC.

The chain links TRBV19 to TRBJ1-5; 9 bases map to TRBD1. Germline assignment: CDR1 LNHDA and CDR2 SQIVND (reference sequence). The length of the CDR3 is 13 residues. V was clipped by 4 bases and J by 7 bases; unmatched bases: 2. CDR3 protein: CASSRDRAQPQHF. CDR3 DNA: TGTGCCAGTAGTAGGGACAGGGCCCAGCCCCAGCATTTT.

V and J are TRBV19 and TRBJ1-1; the D is unclear. V lost 3 bases, J lost 11 bases, and 10 bases lay in between. CDR1 is LNHDA and CDR2 is SQIVND in the germline V gene (reference sequence). There are 11 residues in the CDR3. CDR3 coding DNA: TGTGCCAGTAGTATTGGCGGTGGCGCTTTCTTT. Protein: CASSIGGGAFF.

This sequence joins TRBV15 and TRBJ2-6; D unresolved. Germline CDR1 LNHNV, CDR2 YYDKDF (reference sequence). Trimming cost V 6 bases and J 2 bases, with 20 bases left between them. CDR3 size: 18 residues. The CDR3 nucleotides are TGTGCCACCAGTAGCAACTCCCCGTCGGCCGCTGGGGCCAACGTCCTGACTTTC. The encoded protein is CATSSNSPSAAGANVLTF.

The chain links TRBV10-3 to TRBJ1-1, with TRBD1 matching 8 bases. Trimming at V came to 4 bases and at J to 4 bases, leaving 5 bases not matched to a gene. Per germline, CDR1 ENHRY and CDR2 SYGVKD. The CDR3 is 14 residues long. In DNA, the CDR3 is TGTGCCATCAGTGCAGGGGGCTCGGGCACTGAAGCTTTCTTT. It codes for CAISAGGSGTEAFF.

The count of this clone is one. The rearrangement uses TRBV2 and TRBJ1-2; D possibly corresponds to TRBD1 (6 bases). V dropped 4 bases and J dropped 6 bases, with 12 bases sitting between them. CDR3 size: 13 residues. CDR1 and CDR2 from the germline V gene are SNHLY and FYNNEI. The CDR3 bases are TGTGCCAGCAGTGGGGGGGGCGTGAATGGCTACACCTTC. This translates into CASSGGGVNGYTF.

With regard to this clone: This sample also contains other DNA sequences that code for the same CDR3. The gene calls are TRBV7-9 and TRBJ2-5; 10 bases map to TRBD2. Germline V gene lookup returns CDR1 SEHNR and CDR2 FQNEAQ (reference sequence). The CDR3 is 16 amino acids. V dropped 1 base and J dropped 1; count of bases not matched to a gene: 3. The DNA for the CDR3 is TGTGCCAGCAGCTTAGGACTAGCGGGTTCCCAAGAGACCCAGTACTTC. Its translation: CASSLGLAGSQETQYF.

The rearrangement uses TRBV5-6 and TRBJ2-7, with D tentatively TRBD2 (5 bases). CDR1 SGHDT and CDR2 YYEEEE come from the germline V gene. The CDR3 length is 13 residues. Trimming took 4 bases from V and 7 from J, leaving 15 bases between them. The CDR3 nucleotides are TGTGCCAGCAGCCTCGAGAGGGCTGGGGAGCAGTACTTC. It is translated as CASSLERAGEQYF. The whole variable domain, remainder taken from reference TRBV5-6 and TRBJ2-7, is DAGVTQSPTHLIKTRGQQVTLRCSPKSGHDTVSWYQQALGQGPQFIFQYYEEEERQRGNFPDRFSGHQFPNYSSELNVNALLLGDSALYLCASSLERAGEQYFGPGTRLTVT.

The gene calls are TRBV5-4 and TRBJ2-7; the D is unclear. V was clipped by 4 bases and J by 1 base, with 18 bases between them. The CDR3 length is 16 residues. Looked up from germline, CDR1 is SGHNT and CDR2 is YYREEE (reference sequence). CDR3 nucleotide sequence: TGTGCCAGCAGCCCCCGATTCCTACCCCCGTCCTACGAGCAGTACTTC. As protein: CASSPRFLPPSYEQYF.

This clone was seen a few times. V gene TRBV20-1 combines with J gene TRBJ1-1; D gene unclear. The CDR3 has 11 amino acids. The V gene lost 4 bases and the J gene lost 6 bases, with 9 bases spanning the gap. CDR1 is DFQATT and CDR2 is SNEGSKA in the germline V gene (reference sequence). The DNA of the CDR3 is TGCAGTGCTACTCCCTCGGCTGAAGCTTTCTTT. Its translation: CSATPSAEAFF.

The chain employs TRBV5-1 and TRBJ2-7, with D hard to call. The CDR3 is made up of 13 amino acids. CDR1 is SGHRS, CDR2 YFSETQ, per germline. Trimming shortened V by 0 bases and J by 12 bases, and 16 bases separated the two germline ends. The chain's CDR3 is CASSLAHSDGRYF. Written as DNA, the CDR3 is TGCGCCAGCAGCTTGGCTCATTCGGACGGCAGGTACTTC.

V gene TRBV27 combines with J gene TRBJ1-1; D unclear. The CDR3 runs to 15 residues. Germline CDR1 reads MNHEY; CDR2 reads SMNVEV (reference sequence). The V and J ends lost 5 bases and 4 bases respectively, with 17 bases between them. CDR3 coding DNA: TGTGCCAGCAGTCCTAGCGGTTTGGGATCCACTGAAGCTTTCTTT. Protein product: CASSPSGLGSTEAFF.

This clone has just a few counts. The V call is TRBV4-2, the J call TRBJ1-1, with 7 bases matching TRBD1. V shed 3 bases, J shed 1 base, and the junction held 8 bases outside the gene matches. This CDR3 is built from 16 residues. Germline V gene sequence: CDR1 LGHNA, CDR2 YNFKEQ. CDR3 sequence: CASSHAPGQTNTEAFF. The CDR3 region has the DNA TGTGCCAGCAGCCACGCACCGGGACAGACGAACACTGAAGCTTTCTTT.

The chain links TRBV7-8 to TRBJ1-6; D might be TRBD1 (5 bases). Germline V lookup: CDR1 SGHVS, CDR2 FQNEAQ. CDR3 size: 14 residues. Trimming cost V 8 bases and J 7 bases, with 15 bases left between them. CDR3 in DNA: TGTGCCAGCCATGCCTCCGGGGGGAATTCACCCCTCCACTTT. Protein: CASHASGGNSPLHF.

The CDR3 DNA is TGTGCCAGCAGCCGGGGAACCGGGGAGCTGTTTTTT. Residues: CASSRGTGELFF. The V and J genes are TRBV4-2 and TRBJ2-2; D call uncertain. Germline V CDR1 and CDR2: LGHNA, YNFKEQ. Trimming pared 4 bases from V and 5 bases from J, leaving 5 bases between. The CDR3 totals 12 residues.

The chain links TRBV15 to TRBJ2-1; 9 positions match TRBD2. V shed 1 base and J 3 bases; nucleotides not matched to a gene: 7. Germline CDR1 LNHNV, CDR2 YYDKDF (reference sequence). The CDR3 has 17 residues. CDR3 sequence (DNA): TGTGCCACCAGCAGAGGGAGACTAGCGGAGGACTACAATGAGCAGTTCTTC. Amino acid sequence: CATSRGRLAEDYNEQFF.

The gene calls are TRBV27 and TRBJ1-1; unclear D gene. This CDR3 region has 14 residues. Trimming took 8 bases from V and 3 from J, leaving 16 bases between them. Germline values: CDR1 MNHEY, CDR2 SMNVEV (reference sequence). CDR3 in DNA: TGTGCCAGCGGTCCCCCTACGGTTGACACTGAAGCTTTCTTT. The encoded protein is CASGPPTVDTEAFF.

This clone has only one observation. V usage is TRBV19 and J usage is TRBJ1-1, with 12 bases fitting TRBD1. The CDR3 runs 17 residues. With 8 bases clipped from V and 1 base from J, the junction kept 11 bases outside the gene matches. Germline V gene data show CDR1 as LNHDA and CDR2 as SQIVND (reference sequence). CDR3 in amino acids: CASLAPGTGGRNTEAFF. CDR3 bases: TGTGCCAGTTTGGCCCCCGGGACAGGGGGCCGGAACACTGAAGCTTTCTTT.

The V call is TRBV29-1, the J call TRBJ2-7; a weak D match, TRBD2 (6 bases). The germline V gene encodes CDR1 SQVTM and CDR2 ANQGSEA. Trimming shortened V by 0 bases and J by 2 bases, and 14 bases separated the two germline ends. CDR3 length: 15 amino acids. The chain's CDR3 is CSVEDPASATYEQYF. The DNA for the CDR3 is TGCAGCGTTGAAGATCCGGCTAGCGCGACCTACGAGCAGTACTTC.

The chain uses TRBV5-1 and TRBJ1-2, with 8 bases aligning to TRBD1. J gave up 2 bases and V 1 base, and 4 bases lay outside the gene matches. Germline CDR1 reads SGHRS; CDR2 reads YFSETQ. The CDR3 covers 15 residues. The CDR3 DNA follows: TGCGCCAGCAGCTTGACAGGGGGAATGAACTATGGCTACACCTTC. Translation gives CASSLTGGMNYGYTF.

The table lists this clone with a count of one. The genes are TRBV11-2 and TRBJ2-1; D not certain. The CDR3 extends over 14 amino acids. CDR1 and CDR2 from the germline V gene are SGHAT and FQNNGV. V dropped 3 bases and J dropped 6 bases, with 12 bases sitting between them. The CDR3 region is CASSFVASSNEQFF. In nucleotides, the CDR3 is TGTGCCAGCAGCTTCGTCGCTTCGTCCAATGAGCAGTTCTTC. Full variable domain (remainder filled in from reference TRBV11-2 and TRBJ2-1): EAGVAQSPRYKIIEKRQSVAFWCNPISGHATLYWYQQILGQGPKLLIQFQNNGVVDDSQLPKDRFSAERLKGVDSTLKIQPAKLEDSAVYLCASSFVASSNEQFFGPGTRLTVL.